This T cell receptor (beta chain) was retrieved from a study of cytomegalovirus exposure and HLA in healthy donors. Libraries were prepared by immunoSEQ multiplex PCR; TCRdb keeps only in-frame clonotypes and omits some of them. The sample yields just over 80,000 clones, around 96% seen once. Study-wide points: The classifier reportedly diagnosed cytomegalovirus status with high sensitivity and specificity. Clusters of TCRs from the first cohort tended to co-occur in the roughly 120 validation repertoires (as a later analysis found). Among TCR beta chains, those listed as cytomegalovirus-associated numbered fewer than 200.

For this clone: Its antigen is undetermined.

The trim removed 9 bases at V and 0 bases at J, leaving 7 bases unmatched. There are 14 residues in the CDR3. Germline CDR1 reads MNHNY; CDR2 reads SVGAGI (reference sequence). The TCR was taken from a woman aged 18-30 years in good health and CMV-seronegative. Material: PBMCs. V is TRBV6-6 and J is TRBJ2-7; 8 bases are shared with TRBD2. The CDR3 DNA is TGTGCCAGTGACAGGAGCGGGGGCTCCTACGAGCAGTACTTC. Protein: CASDRSGGSYEQYF.